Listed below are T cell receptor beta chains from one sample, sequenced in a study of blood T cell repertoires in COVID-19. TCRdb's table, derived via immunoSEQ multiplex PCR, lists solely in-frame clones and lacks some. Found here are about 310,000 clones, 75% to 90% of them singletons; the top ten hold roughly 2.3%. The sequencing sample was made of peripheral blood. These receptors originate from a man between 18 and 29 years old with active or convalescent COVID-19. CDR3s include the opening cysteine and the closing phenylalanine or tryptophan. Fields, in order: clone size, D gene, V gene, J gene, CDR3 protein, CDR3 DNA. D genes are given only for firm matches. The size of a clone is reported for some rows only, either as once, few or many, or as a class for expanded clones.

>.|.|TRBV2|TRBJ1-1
CASSDRVNTEAFF
TGTGCCAGCAGTGACCGGGTGAACACTGAAGCTTTCTTT
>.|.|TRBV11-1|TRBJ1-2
CASSTRGDHYGYTF
TGTGCCAGCAGCACCCGGGGGGATCACTATGGCTACACCTTC
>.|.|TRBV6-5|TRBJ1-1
CASSSYRTTEAFF
TGTGCCAGCAGTTCTTACAGGACCACTGAAGCTTTCTTT
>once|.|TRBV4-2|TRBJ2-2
CASSQDSEYNTGELFF
TGTGCCAGCAGCCAAGATTCGGAGTATAACACCGGGGAGCTGTTTTTT
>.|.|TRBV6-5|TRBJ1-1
CASSGDTDTEAFF
TGTGCCAGCAGCGGGGACACTGACACTGAAGCTTTCTTT
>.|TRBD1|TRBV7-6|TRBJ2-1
CASSLRQGRHNEQFF
TGTGCCAGCAGCCTAAGACAGGGAAGGCACAATGAGCAGTTCTTC
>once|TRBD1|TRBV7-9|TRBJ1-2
CASWGTGDGYTF
TGTGCCAGCTGGGGGACAGGGGATGGCTACACCTTC
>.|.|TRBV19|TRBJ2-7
CASSPYASYEQYF
TGTGCCAGTAGTCCCTACGCATCCTACGAGCAGTACTTC
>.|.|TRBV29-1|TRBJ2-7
CSVESRGDPIYEQYF
TGCAGCGTTGAATCCCGAGGAGATCCGATTTACGAGCAGTACTTC
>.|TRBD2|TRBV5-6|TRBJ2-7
CASSPGGVYEQYF
TGTGCCAGCAGCCCTGGGGGGGTCTACGAGCAGTACTTC
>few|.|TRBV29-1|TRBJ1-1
CSVRQTLGAFF
TGCAGCGTTAGACAGACTCTTGGCGCTTTCTTT